This T cell receptor beta chain was obtained from a study of patients and donors after allogeneic stem cell transplantation. Germline lookup yields CDR1 SGHAT and CDR2 FQNNGV. The CDR3 contains 14 residues. Deletions cut 4 bases from V and 2 bases from J, with 11 bases between. MiXCR was run by TCRdb on the RT-PCR reads, yielding one entry per CDR3 protein. The sample contains about 210,000 distinct CDR3 sequences, 38% of which appear only once. This clonotype was sampled from a human donor who was either an allogeneic HSCT recipient or a stem cell or donor lymphocyte infusion donor (not recorded which). It is not recorded whose cells these are; they may come from a transplant donor. Sequences were obtained from blood, either unsorted or a sorted T cell fraction (not recorded which). The chain is built from TRBV11-2 and TRBJ1-1; D may be TRBD1 (6 bases). The CDR3 DNA is TGTGCCAGCAGCTCGGACAGTTCAAACACTGAAGCTTTCTTT. It codes for CASSSDSSNTEAFF.